This TCR beta chain was obtained from a study of blood T cells in healthy people across ages (dated by TCRdb to the mid-2010s). About the investigation overall: In model experiments, roughly one uniquely barcoded TCR beta cDNA molecule per two T cells was captured by template switching. Using deep sequencing normalized with unique cDNA molecular identifiers, the study measured how TCR beta repertoire diversity changes with age. The donors were split into four age groups: young (average around 15 years), middle-aged (around 37), aged (over 55) and long-lived (about 74). Two additional independent replicas of 1 million unique cDNA reads from the same blood draw were analyzed for two donors (one aged 18 to 30 and one aged 80 or older). Summary of the overall study and its limitations: As age increased, observed TCR beta diversity per million T cells dropped in a roughly linear way, and a significant reduction was already evident by age 40. Compared with the aged group, more naive CD4+ T cells, fewer expanded clones and increased TCR diversity were shown by the long-lived group, suggesting age selection. Observed TCR beta diversity correlated strongly with the percentage of naive T cells measured by flow cytometry. The CMV infection status of donors was not known, potentially confounding age-related changes in expanded clonotypes. Estimates of total diversity based on one million sequenced T cells were regarded as lower bounds and as underestimates. Conclusive comparison of naive and antigen-experienced compartments was prevented by the profiling of bulk unsorted PBMCs.

CDR1 and CDR2 were assigned from the germline V gene as SGHAT and FQNNGV. The trim is 5 bases for V and 5 bases for J, with a gap of 16 bases between the germline ends. Measured from the cysteine to the phenylalanine, the CDR3 is 15 residues long. Only the CDR3 DNA is retained, 45 bases long and in frame from the first base. The donors were some 39 Caucasian individuals from Russia, aged roughly 6 to 100 years, who were systemically healthy. Each donor gave 8 to 10 milliliters of peripheral blood, drawn into EDTA-treated Vacutainer tubes. Ficoll-Paque density-gradient centrifugation was used to isolate PBMCs, with at least 6.5 million per sample. Total RNA was extracted from PBMCs with Trizol reagent, with at least 6 micrograms obtained per sample. The percentages of naive CD45RAhigh/CD27high T cells were determined by flow cytometry on a PBMC aliquot from every donor. With respect to this clonotype: The specificity of this receptor is unknown. The input lacks base qualities; no much larger clone sits a single base away.

Preparation of the library involved 5' RACE. The sequencer was an Illumina HiSeq 2500. A second PCR of 7 to 11 cycles was run with a J-beta primer mix and a sample-barcoded 5' primer. Each TCR beta cDNA molecule received a unique molecular identifier from a template-switch 5' adaptor carrying 12 random nucleotides. Each sample yielded at least 2.5 million CDR3-containing paired-end reads. The Mint cDNA synthesis kit, primed by a TRBC-specific oligonucleotide, was used to synthesize first-strand cDNA from all RNA. After uracil-DNA glycosylase treatment, a first 18-cycle PCR used universal primers M1SS and BC2_uni_R on all cDNA. In the paper's pipeline: Each sample was normalized by randomly selecting 1 million high-quality reads, each carrying a distinct molecular identifier. Reads with shared molecular identifiers were discarded instead of being binned into consensus sequences. MiTCR, set to a Q25 quality threshold and the strictest error-elimination algorithm, was used for CDR3 identification, clonotype clustering and error correction. A nonparametric unseen species model with Euler transformation was used to estimate lower-bound total TCR beta diversity. The public reads were reprocessed in TCRdb via fastp at Q25 and MiXCR, keeping in-frame beta chains. When rows share a CDR3 protein, they turn into one entry using the most common DNA and genes. The authors' filters were not applied to this entry. The sample table lists roughly 500,000 distinct CDR3 sequences, approximately 25% of them with a count of one. The ten largest clones capture around 10% of the sample.

This same sample was also taken into another study, of T cells of mothers and their children. As described in the second report: The donors were nine systemically healthy Caucasian individuals, made up of three mothers and their six children. cDNA synthesis used all of the extracted RNA, with roughly 1.5 ug of RNA in each 15 ul reaction. Sample barcodes and 2-4 random nucleotides were added via the M1S primer in the second PCR. More than 8.5 million TCR beta CDR3 reads were obtained from each mother, and about 3 million reads were obtained from each child. TCR recombination output is similarly shaped by thymic selection in related and unrelated pairs, with a minor effect exerted by inherited differences. Related mother-child pairs always showed normalized repertoire overlap that was slightly higher than in unrelated mother-child pairs, though the difference was never significant. Persistent microchimeric T cell clones were not detected, at a sensitivity of approximately 100 clones per million clonotypes. In the study, deep NGS was used to compare the TCR beta repertoires of mothers and children, and features distinguishing related mother-child pairs from unrelated individuals were sought. Mothers averaged roughly 36 +/- 4 years of age and children averaged around 11 +/- 4 years. After adapter ligation was performed with NEBNext reagents, the libraries were sequenced on an Illumina HiSeq 2000 with 100+100 nt paired-end reads. To prevent cross-contamination, the mother and child libraries were prepared a month apart and were sequenced in separate runs. Each donor had between about 450,000 and 2,100,000 distinct TCR beta clonotypes identified. Naive TCR beta clonotypes were estimated from low-frequency clonotypes matched to each donor's FACS-determined naive share, without sorting.

The sequence was collected from a boy younger than 18 in good health. The sample was blood. Recombination linked TRBV11-2 to TRBJ2-1; no D segment can be confidently identified. The CDR3 corresponds to CASSPIPARNNEQFF. The DNA sequence is as follows: TGTGCCAGCAGCCCCATCCCCGCGCGTAACAATGAGCAGTTCTTC.